The clone carrying this T cell receptor (beta chain) has just a few counts. Antigen unknown. This sample stems from a study of identical twins. Overall study findings and caveats: Among monozygotic twins, out-of-frame TCR alpha sharing exceeded what models predicted. The more abundant beta clonotypes in cord blood had fewer insertions, and memory repertoires did not show this.

Unique molecular identifiers were present on the cDNA, and a universal primer site came from template switching. TCRdb fed the 5' RACE reads into MiXCR, producing one record per CDR3 protein. Among approximately 220,000 distinct CDR3 sequences, around 8.1% were seen once, and the ten largest hold less than 2%. Healthy Caucasians supplied all donations. V dropped 7 bases and J dropped 0 bases, with 11 bases sitting between them. The CDR3 is made up of 13 amino acids. Germline V gives CDR1 SQVTM, CDR2 ANQGSEA. These same records also appear under a second study, on yellow fever vaccine responses in identical twins.

This chain links TRBV29-1 with TRBJ2-3; possible D gene TRBD1, 5 bases. Sample: memory (CD45RO+) T cells sorted from blood. This TCR derives from a woman between 18 and 29 years old in good health. The CDR3 loop reads CSAADTSTDTQYF. The CDR3 nucleotides read TGCAGCGCCGCGGACACCAGCACAGATACGCAGTATTTT.